The T cell receptor (beta chain) described here comes from a study of human T cells and chemical hapten exposure. This clonotype was seen a handful of times. Library construction involved attaching unique molecular identifiers to individual cDNA molecules, which allowed quantitative, reproducible TCR counting. One entry per CDR3 protein results from TCRdb running MiXCR on the RACE reads. The data contain some 71,000 distinct CDR3 sequences, roughly 11% of them seen just once; the ten biggest clones take up roughly 1.3%. As to time point: patch test 3, about 24 weeks after DPC sensitization. Noted treatment: therapeutic diphenylcyclopropenone sensitization with weekly scalp DPC. V trimming: 4 bases; J trimming: 0 bases; junction bases outside the gene matches: 3. The CDR3 runs to 15 residues. CDR1 SEHNR and CDR2 FQNEAQ come from the germline V gene (reference sequence).

The sequence came from a woman aged 50 to 60 with alopecia areata. Some clones in this sample may be carry-over from other donors' samples. The chain combines TRBV7-9 with TRBJ1-5; 7 bases map to TRBD1. This specimen consisted of whole blood, obtained in connection with sensitization to the hapten diphenylcyclopropenone (DPC). The CDR3 DNA sequence: TGTGCCAGCAGCTCCGACAGGGTTAGCAATCAGCCCCAGCATTTT. Translating gives CASSSDRVSNQPQHF.